A selection of T cell receptor beta chains follows, all from one sample in a study of cytomegalovirus exposure and HLA in healthy donors. Data came from immunoSEQ multiplex PCR; TCRdb stores just in-frame clones and leaves some out. Among 150,000 or so clones listed, nearly 10% were seen once. Sequencing was performed on PBMCs. These receptors were taken from a man aged 50 or older in good health and CMV-seronegative. CDR3s leave out the opening cysteine and the closing phenylalanine or tryptophan.

TRBV4-1 13 ASSQDRGRGYEQY
TRBV6-6 12 ASTRTGSTETQY
TRBV28 12 ASSFSPGQPEAF
TRBV19 13 ASSMQVNSNQPQH
TRBV11-1 13 ASSSLQGENTEAF
TRBV9 13 ASSGGTGSNQPQH
TRBV28 12 ASTRTSGTREQF
TRBV10-3 8 ATRDNEQY
TRBV25-1 12 ASPERIAKNIQY
TRBV7-7 13 ASSQSSTREETQY
TRBV7-8 14 ASSLRLAADSYEQY
TRBV7-2 16 ASSRAGLAGGLTDTQY
TRBV7-3 14 ASSPTSGSPYNEQF
TRBV2 13 ASRQSGTGTDTQY
TRBV7-9 15 ASKKGGEMGNNYGYT
TRBV7-8 13 ASSPRQGLSNEQF
TRBV28 12 ASSPRQGHQPQH
TRBV5-4 9 ASRGGETQY
TRBV11-2 13 ASSTGQAINEKLF
TRBV2 14 ASSEAGLVVTDTQY
TRBV28 10 ASSFAEQPQH
TRBV6-5 12 ATKREGLIDEQY
TRBV6-6 12 ASTPRVSDQPQH
TRBV5-1 13 ASSLRQGGMYEQY
TRBV9 11 ASGTGGYNEQF
TRBV5-4 14 ASSFLGQGSYNEQF
TRBV21-1 9 ASSKYTGYT
TRBV11-2 14 ASSLGGRSSTDTQY
TRBV19 14 ASSPLGGTSSLEQY
TRBV6-1 12 ASSGRAGNHEQY
TRBV5-4 12 ASSTGGEGQPQH
TRBV9 16 ASSARLTGVEGNTEAF
TRBV11-2 12 ASSSLDSFYGYT
TRBV10-3 13 ATLLGVSSYNEQF
TRBV5-1 13 ASRSQRGLADTQY
TRBV5-1 13 ASGLGGSSYNEQF